This TCR beta chain was identified during a study of T cell repertoires in cytomegalovirus infection (dated by TCRdb to 2018 to 2020). At the level of the whole study: The HLA type of each donor mattered for the analysis, because public TCR beta signatures pointed to carriage of CMV infection along with the matching HLA type. The study at large found these results: Cumulative frequency of public TCR beta family members discriminated carriers of CMV infection plus the relevant HLA type in this cohort and an independent approximately 340-donor cohort. The ex vivo response was dominated by HLA-C-restricted CMV-specific TCR beta clonotypes, and the single most frequent clonotype in two of eight donors was supplied by these HLA-C-restricted clonotypes.

Instrument on record: Illumina HiSeq 1500. The raw public reads went through TCRdb reprocessing: fastp at Q25, MiXCR clone calling, in-frame beta chains kept. A single entry per CDR3 protein holds the most common genes and DNA from its merged rows. This sample lists about 180,000 distinct CDR3 sequences; approximately 15% were detected once. In total, the top ten clones hold 25% to 30% of the sample. This clonotype was counted a few times. The target of this receptor is not known. No quality values exist for individual bases; no much larger clone is one base distant. CDR1 and CDR2 were assigned from the germline V gene (reference sequence) as MNHEY and SMNVEV. For this chain, trimming is 6 bases at the V end and 1 base at the J end, and the number of junction bases without a gene match is 7. The CDR3 numbers 15 residues from cysteine through phenylalanine. Of all the DNA, just the CDR3 is kept, 45 bases in frame from base 1.

The clonotype was recovered from a human donor in good health (CMV status not recorded). Some clones in this sample may be carry-over from other donors' samples. This sequence uses TRBV27 and TRBJ1-1, and 8 junctional nucleotides match TRBD1. What was sequenced was PBMCs. This receptor carries the CDR3 CASSPRQGRNTEAFF. The DNA sequence is as follows: TGTGCCAGCAGCCCCAGACAGGGGAGGAACACTGAAGCTTTCTTT.